This TCR beta chain was observed in a study of CD8 T cells in ankylosing spondylitis. Points from the study as a whole: It was reported that disease-linked clones were significantly enriched in matched ankylosing spondylitis synovial fluid. Characteristic of ankylosing spondylitis blood, it appeared, was a TCR beta motif comprising several highly homologous variants. In reactive arthritis synovial fluid and blood, some motif variants had been reported before. Clones linked to the disease showed a CD8+ phenotype. They occurred at relatively low frequencies in peripheral blood.

For this clonotype: Its target is unknown.

In making TCR beta libraries, quantitative 5'-RACE with molecular barcodes was used. Via MiXCR, TCRdb re-called the 5' RACE reads, giving one row per CDR3 protein. The sample lists about 420,000 distinct CDR3 sequences, 20% to 25% occurring once. Per germline, CDR1 SGHTA and CDR2 FQGNSA. The V gene lost 6 bases and the J gene lost 8 bases, with 18 bases spanning the gap. The CDR3 is 14 amino acids. The chain joins TRBV7-2 to TRBJ2-3, with D uncertain. The sample taken for sequencing was blood, either unsorted or a sorted T cell fraction (not recorded which). This clonotype originated in a male donor with ankylosing spondylitis. The CDR3 DNA follows: TGTGCCAGCAGACCCGAGGCCCATATGGGTACGCAGTATTTT. This translates into CASRPEAHMGTQYF.